Shown below are 25 T cell receptor beta chains from a single sample sequenced in a study of T cell repertoires in cytomegalovirus infection. No antigen has been identified for these receptors. TCRdb reanalysed the reads using MiXCR and keeps one entry per CDR3 protein. The sample carries roughly 800,000 distinct CDR3 sequences, 29% recorded once. The source material was cultured CD8+ T cells from PBMCs, sampled from culture after CMV antigen stimulation. Source of these receptors: a human donor in good health (CMV status not recorded). Some clones in this sample may be carry-over from other donors' samples.

CDR3 sequence: CASSLSGALNNEQFF. The CDR3 coding sequence is TGTGCCAGCAGTTTATCGGGGGCTCTTAACAATGAGCAGTTCTTC. J is TRBJ2-1 and V is TRBV27; D is possibly TRBD1 (6 bases). The germline V gene encodes CDR1 MNHEY and CDR2 SMNVEV (reference sequence). The CDR3 contains 15 residues. With 0 bases removed from V and 5 bases from J, the gap between germline ends came to 11 bases.

The V and J genes are TRBV19 and TRBJ1-2, with D unresolved. CDR1 LNHDA and CDR2 SQIVND come from the germline V gene (reference sequence). This CDR3 is 15 amino acids long. V gave up 2 bases and J gave up 5 bases, with 15 bases separating them. The CDR3 protein is CASSIIGAGVYGYTF. The CDR3 DNA follows: TGTGCCAGTAGTATAATCGGCGCGGGAGTTTATGGCTACACCTTC.

This chain connects TRBV19 to TRBJ2-1, with D possibly TRBD2 on 7 matching bases. Trimming removed 1 base from V and 5 bases from J, with 9 bases in between. The CDR3 runs to 14 residues. The germline CDR1 and CDR2 sequences are LNHDA and SQIVND (reference sequence). CDR3 DNA sequence: TGTGCCAGTAGTATAGCGGGGGGCCACAATGAGCAGTTCTTC. Its translation is CASSIAGGHNEQFF.

Ten or more counts support this clonotype. An end of the junction does not agree with germline; a read error may underlie this. J is TRBJ1-1 and V is TRBV7-8, with D possibly being TRBD1 (5 bases). The CDR3 consists of 16 residues. Germline V gene sequence: CDR1 SGHVS, CDR2 FQNEAQ. The CDR3 sequence: CASNGGDVGGNSEAFF. CDR3 coding DNA: TGTGCCAGCAACGGTGGGGACGTCGGGGGGAACTCTGAAGCTTTCTTT.

The V and J genes are TRBV7-9 and TRBJ1-2, with 8 bases identical to TRBD1. Germline values: CDR1 SEHNR, CDR2 FQNEAQ (reference sequence). The length of the CDR3 is 13 residues. The V segment lost 5 bases and the J segment 6 bases; nucleotides outside the gene matches: 5. The CDR3 region has the DNA TGTGCCAGCAGCCGACAGACAGGGGATGGCTACACCTTC. Encoded protein: CASSRQTGDGYTF.

This clonotype occurred many times. This chain connects TRBV5-6 to TRBJ2-3; D ambiguous. The germline V and J ends were trimmed by 3 bases and 2 bases, with 4 bases remaining between them. This CDR3 region has 12 residues. Germline CDR1 reads SGHDT; CDR2 reads YYEEEE. CDR3: CASSSHTDTQYF. CDR3 DNA: TGTGCCAGCAGCTCCCACACAGATACGCAGTATTTT. Supplemented by reference TRBV5-6 and TRBJ2-3, the full variable domain reads DAGVTQSPTHLIKTRGQQVTLRCSPKSGHDTVSWYQQALGQGPQFIFQYYEEEERQRGNFPDRFSGHQFPNYSSELNVNALLLGDSALYLCASSSHTDTQYFGPGTRLTVL.

CDR3 in amino acids: CASSLSTGTYEQYV. CDR3 nucleotide sequence: TGTGCCAGCAGTTTATCGACAGGGACCTACGAGCAGTACGTC. This chain joins TRBV27 and TRBJ2-7; 7 bases map to TRBD1. The CDR3 is made up of 14 amino acids. The ends lost 0 bases at V and 2 bases at J; junction bases unmatched: 1. Germline-derived CDR1 and CDR2 are MNHEY and SMNVEV (reference sequence).

This clonotype was observed a handful of times. V is TRBV6-2 or TRBV6-3 and J is TRBJ2-1; D unclear. Germline CDR1 and CDR2: MNHEY and SVGEGT. The CDR3 has 13 amino acids. Between the trimmed V and J ends, which lost 2 bases and 4 bases, there was a span of 6 bases. The CDR3 DNA reads TGTGCCAGCAGTTACGACGTTTACAATGAGCAGTTCTTC. Residues: CASSYDVYNEQFF.

This chain joins TRBV7-9 and TRBJ1-3; D might be TRBD1 (5 bases). V dropped 4 bases and J dropped 4 bases, with 8 bases sitting between them. Germline CDR1 reads SEHNR; CDR2 reads FQNEAQ (reference sequence). This CDR3 spans 13 amino acids. CDR3 in DNA: TGTGCCAGCAGCTGGGACGTCGGAAACACCATATATTTT. Translated: CASSWDVGNTIYF.

In DNA, the CDR3 is TGTGCCACCCTGGCGGGTTACCAAGAGACCCAGTACTTC. It yields the protein CATLAGYQETQYF. The chain uses TRBV6-2 or TRBV6-3 and TRBJ2-5; TRBD2 is a possible D gene (5 bases). The CDR3 loop spans 13 amino acids. Germline V gene sequence: CDR1 MNHEY, CDR2 SVGEGT. V was pared by 10 bases and J by 0 bases, with 12 bases between.

This clonotype was seen at least ten times. CDR3 sequence reads: CASSPQGPSSYEQYV. CDR3 in DNA: TGTGCCAGCAGCCCACAGGGGCCGAGTTCCTACGAGCAGTACGTC. The chain uses TRBV7-8 and TRBJ2-7; 7 bases are a match to TRBD1. V dropped 5 bases and J dropped 1; count of bases not matched to a gene: 8. CDR1 SGHVS and CDR2 FQNEAQ come from the germline V gene. The CDR3 contains 15 residues.

This clonotype was seen more than once but under ten times. The chain links TRBV11-2 to TRBJ2-7; D is perhaps TRBD2 (5 bases). V lost 5 bases to trimming and J lost 2 bases, with 19 bases between them. CDR3 length equals 16 residues. Germline values: CDR1 SGHAT, CDR2 FQNNGV. CDR3 protein: CASSTGRTGEAYEQYV. The CDR3 coding sequence is TGTGCCAGCAGCACCGGACGGACTGGAGAAGCCTACGAGCAGTACGTC.

This rearrangement joins TRBV7-9 to TRBJ2-3; D is perhaps TRBD1 (5 bases). The CDR3 consists of 13 residues. The germline V gene has CDR1 SEHNR and CDR2 FQNEAQ (reference sequence). With 4 bases removed from V and 7 bases from J, the gap between germline ends came to 12 bases. This CDR3 reads CASSSDDRHTQYF. CDR3 bases: TGTGCCAGCAGCTCAGACGACAGACATACGCAGTATTTT.

This clonotype has just a few counts. The V call is TRBV9, the J call TRBJ2-2, with 9 positions matching TRBD2. This CDR3 is built from 14 residues. Trimming at V came to 5 bases and at J to 5 bases, leaving 4 bases not matched to a gene. Germline V CDR1 and CDR2: SGDLS, YYNGEE. The CDR3 here is CASSDGLATGELFF. Written as DNA, the CDR3 is TGTGCCAGCAGTGACGGACTAGCGACCGGGGAGCTGTTTTTT.

This chain links TRBV19 with TRBJ2-2, with a tentative D call TRBD1 (6 bases). This CDR3 has 14 amino acids. Between the trimmed V and J ends, which lost 2 bases and 7 bases, there was a span of 11 bases. CDR1 is LNHDA, CDR2 SQIVND, per germline (reference sequence). CDR3 loop: CASSISGGLGELFF. The CDR3 DNA sequence: TGTGCCAGTAGTATATCTGGGGGCCTCGGGGAGCTGTTTTTT.

V gene TRBV7-9 combines with J gene TRBJ2-5; D tentatively reads TRBD1 or TRBD2 (5 bases each). The germline V gene encodes CDR1 SEHNR and CDR2 FQNEAQ (reference sequence). The CDR3 extends over 15 amino acids. V lost 1 base and J 3 bases, leaving 12 bases between the germline ends. The CDR3 loop is CASSLDGGWEETQYF. The CDR3 nucleotides are TGTGCCAGCAGCTTAGATGGGGGTTGGGAAGAGACCCAGTACTTC. Full variable domain (rest looked up from reference TRBV7-9 and TRBJ2-5): DTGVSQNPRHKITKRGQNVTFRCDPISEHNRLYWYRQTLGQGPEFLTYFQNEAQLEKSRLLSDRFSAERPKGSFSTLEIQRTEQGDSAMYLCASSLDGGWEETQYFGPGTRLLVL.

The CDR3 sequence: CASYRGGGFGYGYTF. CDR3 DNA: TGTGCCAGCTACCGGGGTGGGGGCTTTGGCTATGGCTACACCTTC. This rearrangement joins TRBV5-6 to TRBJ1-2, with a tentative D call TRBD1 (6 bases). Germline CDR1 reads SGHDT; CDR2 reads YYEEEE. The CDR3 is 15 amino acids. Trimming left V 7 bases short and J 4 bases short, with 20 bases between.

The chain is built from TRBV4-1 and TRBJ1-5, with D possibly being TRBD1 (5 bases). V gave up 0 bases and J gave up 3 bases, with 9 bases separating them. The CDR3 contains 15 residues. Germline loops: CDR1 MGHRA, CDR2 YSYEKL. CDR3 DNA: TGCGCCAGCAGCCAAGATACGGGGCACAATCAGCCCCAGCATTTT. Its translation: CASSQDTGHNQPQHF.

V usage is TRBV20-1 and J usage is TRBJ1-2; 8 positions match TRBD1. Germline V gene data show CDR1 as DFQATT and CDR2 as SNEGSKA (reference sequence). J gave up 3 bases and V 0 bases, and 6 bases lay outside the gene matches. This CDR3 comprises 15 residues. The CDR3 DNA reads as TGCAGTGCTAGAGATCAGCAGGGGGCTTACTATGGCTACACCTTC. Its protein is CSARDQQGAYYGYTF.

The table lists this clonotype with a few counts. V and J are TRBV4-1 and TRBJ2-2; TRBD2 aligns across 10 bases. The CDR3 has 16 residues. CDR1 and CDR2 (germline): MGHRA, YSYEKL. V trimming: 4 bases; J trimming: 4 bases; junction bases outside the gene matches: 6. CDR3 sequence (DNA): TGCGCCAGCAGCCCCCTAGCGGGGGTACCCACCGGGGAGCTGTTTTTT. Protein sequence: CASSPLAGVPTGELFF.

V gene TRBV7-2 combines with J gene TRBJ1-6; no clear D. V gave up 5 bases and J gave up 0 bases, with 11 bases separating them. CDR3 length: 16 amino acids. Per germline, CDR1 SGHTA and CDR2 FQGNSA. CDR3 sequence (DNA): TGTGCCAGCAGCCCAGAGTTAAGCTCCTATAATTCACCCCTCCACTTT. This encodes CASSPELSSYNSPLHF.

The CDR3 protein is CASSSSDSRTRETQYF. For the CDR3, the DNA is TGTGCCAGCAGCTCATCGGATAGCCGAACTCGAGAGACCCAGTACTTC. This rearrangement joins TRBV7-2 to TRBJ2-5; D is uncertain. CDR3 length: 16 residues. V was clipped by 4 bases and J by 4 bases, with 19 bases between them. Per germline, CDR1 SGHTA and CDR2 FQGNSA.

This clonotype was recorded a few times. The chain links TRBV9 to TRBJ1-3, with a possible D match to TRBD1 (5 bases). The CDR3 extends over 15 amino acids. V was clipped by 1 base and J by 4 bases, with 12 bases between them. CDR1 is SGDLS and CDR2 is YYNGEE in the germline V gene. The CDR3 region is CASSVWGIEGNTIYF. CDR3 in DNA: TGTGCCAGCAGCGTATGGGGGATCGAGGGAAACACCATATATTTT.

This clonotype turned up a few times. The chain combines TRBV3-1 with TRBJ2-5; D may be TRBD2 (5 bases). The V end lost 1 base, the J end lost 2 bases, and 20 bases lay between the germline ends. Germline loops: CDR1 LGHDT, CDR2 YNNKEL (reference sequence). This CDR3 is built from 18 residues. CDR3 sequence reads: CASSQGIWEPVAQETQYF. The DNA of the CDR3 is TGTGCCAGCAGCCAAGGTATATGGGAGCCCGTTGCTCAAGAGACCCAGTACTTC.

This chain uses TRBV12-3 or TRBV12-4 with TRBJ1-1; tentative D call: TRBD1 (5 bases). Trimming took off 6 bases at V and 6 bases at J, with 14 bases between the two ends. The CDR3 extends over 13 amino acids. CDR3 protein: CASRAGTHPEAFF. CDR3 sequence (DNA): TGTGCCAGCAGGGCAGGGACTCACCCTGAAGCTTTCTTT.